This T cell receptor (beta chain) was documented in a study of blood T cell repertoires in COVID-19 (dated by TCRdb to 2020 to 2021). Regarding the research as a whole: Samples from collaborators originated in the United States, Italy and Spain and spanned both the acute and convalescent phases of COVID-19. The prospective study material was composed of cDNA or gDNA derived from T cells, B-cell-depleted T cells, or PBMCs. Subjects who had been exposed to COVID-19, were actively infected with it, or had recovered from it provided the deeply sampled blood TCRbeta repertoires that made up the dataset. The repertoires were released in a freely available public database intended as a resource for research on the immune response to SARS-CoV-2. The samples were drawn from the first 160 participants of the ongoing ImmuneRACE study and from about 1,200 subjects provided by 6 global collaborators. A de-identified subject ID, COVID-19 status, age in years and sex were almost always included in the sample metadata. HLA class I and class II types, where available, came from metadata supplied by the sample provider rather than from assay-based typing. The study at large found these results: The quantity of clinical and demographic metadata differed by source and by participant and was supplied without curation.

V is reduced by 5 bases and J by 3 bases, leaving a spacing of 16 bases between them. The CDR3 sequence holds 15 residues, the cysteine and phenylalanine included. Left in the record is the CDR3 DNA by itself, 45 bases read in frame from the first base. The germline V gene yields SGHTA for CDR1 and FQGNSA for CDR2. For this clone: What this receptor recognizes is not known. There are no base qualities to consult, and no much larger clone falls within one base.

TCRbeta CDR3 regions were amplified from genomic DNA using the immunoSEQ Assay, a bias-controlled multiplex PCR. The authors' pipeline ran thus. Nucleated cell counts per sample were estimated from amplification of reference gene primers within the assay. Sequence reads were collapsed and filtered to measure the absolute abundance of every unique TCRbeta CDR3 rearrangement. For each sample, productive Simpson clonality was calculated by taking the square root of Simpson's diversity index across productive rearrangements. Entries here come from immuneACCESS through TCRdb and include only in-frame sequences with V and J called. Some clones fail to appear in such tables; in the studies checked, an unresolved V gene covers under half of the shortfall, and the cause of the remainder is unknown. The V and J calls and clone size were taken over from that table, and D and trimming were inferred from the DNA. Across this sample there are approximately 210,000 clones, with roughly 90% seen only once. The ten largest clones capture about 5% of the sample.

Each collaborating institution followed its own protocols to collect whole blood in K2EDTA tubes. Collaborator samples were shipped for TCRbeta analysis as frozen whole blood, isolated PBMCs, or DNA extracted from either sample type. The source is a middle-aged woman with acute or convalescent COVID-19. The V and J segments used are TRBV7-2 and TRBJ1-1; TRBD1 is a weak D gene call, 6 bases matching. The source material was peripheral blood. The DNA sequence is as follows: TGTGCCAGCAGCGCAGGGGCCCACTCGTACACTGAAGCTTTCTTT. It specifies CASSAGAHSYTEAFF.